This T cell receptor (beta chain) was captured in a study of spatial heterogeneity in lung cancer. Germline CDR1 reads SEHNR; CDR2 reads FQNEAQ (reference sequence). This CDR3 is built from 13 residues. V gave up 5 bases and J gave up 4 bases; unmatched junction bases: 4. Each TCR cDNA molecule bore a unique molecular identifier. One entry per CDR3 protein results from TCRdb running MiXCR on the 5' RACE reads. The profile shows around 11,000 distinct CDR3 sequences, 5.5% to 7% of them singletons. This clonotype is medium-sized (0.01 to 0.1%) in the sample. What it binds is not known. Overall study findings and caveats: At tumor resection, ubiquitous expanded TCRs were detected in blood more often than later.

This sample's time point: sample taken at primary tumor resection. Tumor, nontumor lung or frozen PBMC supplied whole RNA that was sequenced unsorted. This rearrangement joins TRBV7-9 to TRBJ2-5; 7 nucleotides match TRBD1. This TCR was recovered from a male donor with early-stage non-small cell lung cancer. The sequencing here drew on PBMCs, taken at surgery. Here the CDR3 DNA reads TGTGCCAGCAGCCGACAGGGTATAGAGACCCAGTACTTC. It translates to CASSRQGIETQYF. Supplemented by reference TRBV7-9 and TRBJ2-5, the full variable domain reads DTGVSQNPRHKITKRGQNVTFRCDPISEHNRLYWYRQTLGQGPEFLTYFQNEAQLEKSRLLSDRFSAERPKGSFSTLEIQRTEQGDSAMYLCASSRQGIETQYFGPGTRLLVL.